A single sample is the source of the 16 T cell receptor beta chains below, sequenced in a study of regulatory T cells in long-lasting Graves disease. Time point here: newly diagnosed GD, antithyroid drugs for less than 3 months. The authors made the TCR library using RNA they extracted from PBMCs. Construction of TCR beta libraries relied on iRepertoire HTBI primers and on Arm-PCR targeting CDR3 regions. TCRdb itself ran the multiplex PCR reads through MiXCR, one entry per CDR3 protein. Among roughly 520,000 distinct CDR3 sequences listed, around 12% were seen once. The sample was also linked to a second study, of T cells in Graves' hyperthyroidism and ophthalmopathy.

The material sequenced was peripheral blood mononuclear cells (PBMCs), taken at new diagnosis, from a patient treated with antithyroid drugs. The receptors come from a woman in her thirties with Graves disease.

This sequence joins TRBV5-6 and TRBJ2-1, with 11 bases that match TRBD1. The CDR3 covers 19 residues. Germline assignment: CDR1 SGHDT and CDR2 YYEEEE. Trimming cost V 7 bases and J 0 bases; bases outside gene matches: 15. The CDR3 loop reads CASGSRDRGLASSYNEQFF. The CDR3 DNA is TGTGCCAGCGGCTCCCGGGACAGGGGGTTGGCAAGCTCCTACAATGAGCAGTTCTTC. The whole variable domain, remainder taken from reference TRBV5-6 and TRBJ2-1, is DAGVTQSPTHLIKTRGQQVTLRCSPKSGHDTVSWYQQALGQGPQFIFQYYEEEERQRGNFPDRFSGHQFPNYSSELNVNALLLGDSALYLCASGSRDRGLASSYNEQFFGPGTRLTVL.

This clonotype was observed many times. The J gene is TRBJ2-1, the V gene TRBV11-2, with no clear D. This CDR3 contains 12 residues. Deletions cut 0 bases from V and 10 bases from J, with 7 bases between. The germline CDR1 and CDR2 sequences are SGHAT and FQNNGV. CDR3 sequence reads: CASSLDPWEQFF. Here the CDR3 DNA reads TGTGCCAGCAGCTTAGACCCGTGGGAGCAGTTCTTC.

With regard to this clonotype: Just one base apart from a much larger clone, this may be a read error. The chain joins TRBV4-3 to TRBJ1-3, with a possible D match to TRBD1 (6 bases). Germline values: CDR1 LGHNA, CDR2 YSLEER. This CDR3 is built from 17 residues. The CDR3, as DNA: TGCACCAGCAGCGTAGGACCATCAGGGGCCTGGGGAAACACCATATATTTT. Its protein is CTSSVGPSGAWGNTIYF.

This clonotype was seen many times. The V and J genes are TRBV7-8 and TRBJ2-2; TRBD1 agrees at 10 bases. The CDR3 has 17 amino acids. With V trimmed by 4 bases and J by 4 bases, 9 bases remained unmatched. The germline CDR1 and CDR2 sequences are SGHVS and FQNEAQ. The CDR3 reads CASSSRDRGRPTGELFF. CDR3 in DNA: TGTGCCAGCAGCTCCCGGGACAGGGGAAGGCCCACCGGGGAGCTGTTTTTT.

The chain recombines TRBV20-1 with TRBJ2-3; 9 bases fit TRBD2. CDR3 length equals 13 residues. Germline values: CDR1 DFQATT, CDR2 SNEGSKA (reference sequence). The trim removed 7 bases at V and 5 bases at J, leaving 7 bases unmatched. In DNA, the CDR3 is TGCAGTGTAGGGCGGGAGGGCCGAGATACGCAGTATTTT. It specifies CSVGREGRDTQYF.

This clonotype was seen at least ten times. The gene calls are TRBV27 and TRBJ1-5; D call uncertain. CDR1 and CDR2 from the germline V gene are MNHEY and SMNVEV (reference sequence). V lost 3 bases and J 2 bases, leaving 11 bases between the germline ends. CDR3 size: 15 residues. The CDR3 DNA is TGTGCCAGCAGTTTCGGGCGGTGGGGCAATCAGCCCCAGCATTTT. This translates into CASSFGRWGNQPQHF.

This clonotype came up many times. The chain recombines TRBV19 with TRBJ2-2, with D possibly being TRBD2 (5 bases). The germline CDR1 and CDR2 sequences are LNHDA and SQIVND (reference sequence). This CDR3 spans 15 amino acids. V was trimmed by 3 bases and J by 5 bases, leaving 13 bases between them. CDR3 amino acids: CASSIGKTGTGELFF. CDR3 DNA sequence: TGTGCCAGTAGTATTGGAAAGACGGGGACCGGGGAGCTGTTTTTT. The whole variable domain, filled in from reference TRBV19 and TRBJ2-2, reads DGGITQSPKYLFRKEGQNVTLSCEQNLNHDAMYWYRQDPGQGLRLIYYSQIVNDFQKGDIAEGYSVSREKKESFPLTVTSAQKNPTAFYLCASSIGKTGTGELFFGEGSRLTVL.

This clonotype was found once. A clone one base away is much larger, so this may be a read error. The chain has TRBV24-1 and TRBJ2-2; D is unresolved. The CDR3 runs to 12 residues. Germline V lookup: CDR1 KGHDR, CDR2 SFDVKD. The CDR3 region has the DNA TGTGCCGCCAGTGAGGTGCCCGGGGAGCTGTTTTTT. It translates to CAASEVPGELFF.

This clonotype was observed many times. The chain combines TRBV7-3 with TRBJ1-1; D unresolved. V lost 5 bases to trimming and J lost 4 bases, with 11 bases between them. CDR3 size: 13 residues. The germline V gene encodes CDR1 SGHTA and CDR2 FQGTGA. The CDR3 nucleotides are TGTGCCAGCAGCGTCGGCCGAACCACTGAAGCTTTCTTT. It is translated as CASSVGRTTEAFF.

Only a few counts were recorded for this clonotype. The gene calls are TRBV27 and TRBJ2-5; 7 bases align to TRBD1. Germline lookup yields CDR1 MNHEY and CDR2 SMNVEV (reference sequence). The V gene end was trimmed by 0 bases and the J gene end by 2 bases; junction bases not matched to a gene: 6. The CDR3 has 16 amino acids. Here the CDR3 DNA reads TGTGCCAGCAGTTTATCGCCGGGGACAGCACAAGAGACCCAGTACTTC. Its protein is CASSLSPGTAQETQYF.

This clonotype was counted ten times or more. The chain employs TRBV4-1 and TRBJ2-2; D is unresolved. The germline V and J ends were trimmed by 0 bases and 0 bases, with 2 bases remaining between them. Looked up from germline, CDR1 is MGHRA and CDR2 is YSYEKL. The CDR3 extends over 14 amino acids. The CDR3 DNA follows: TGCGCCAGCAGCCAAGATCCGAACACCGGGGAGCTGTTTTTT. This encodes CASSQDPNTGELFF.

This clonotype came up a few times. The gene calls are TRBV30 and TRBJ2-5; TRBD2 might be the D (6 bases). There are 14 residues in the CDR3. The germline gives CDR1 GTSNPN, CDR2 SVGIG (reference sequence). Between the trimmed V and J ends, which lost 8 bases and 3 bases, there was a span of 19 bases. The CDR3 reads CALGGGFFEETQYF. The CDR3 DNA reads TGTGCCCTGGGGGGAGGATTCTTTGAAGAGACCCAGTACTTC.

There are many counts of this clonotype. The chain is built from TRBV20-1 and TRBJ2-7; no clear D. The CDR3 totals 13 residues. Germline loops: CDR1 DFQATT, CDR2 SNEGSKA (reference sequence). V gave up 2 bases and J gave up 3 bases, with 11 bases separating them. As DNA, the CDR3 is TGCAGTGCTAGACTGTTTCCCTTCTACGAGCAGTACTTC. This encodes CSARLFPFYEQYF.

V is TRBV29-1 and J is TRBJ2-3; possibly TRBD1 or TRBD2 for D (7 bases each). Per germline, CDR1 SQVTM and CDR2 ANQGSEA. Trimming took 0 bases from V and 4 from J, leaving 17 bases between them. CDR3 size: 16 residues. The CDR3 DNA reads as TGCAGCGTTGAAGATCGTCAGGGGGAGGGCGCAGATACGCAGTATTTT. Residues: CSVEDRQGEGADTQYF.

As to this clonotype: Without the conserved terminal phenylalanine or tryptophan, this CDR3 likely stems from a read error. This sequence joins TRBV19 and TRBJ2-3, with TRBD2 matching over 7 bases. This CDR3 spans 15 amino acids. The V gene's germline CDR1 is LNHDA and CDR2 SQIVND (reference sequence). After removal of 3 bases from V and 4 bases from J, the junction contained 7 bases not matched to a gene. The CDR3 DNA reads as TGTGCCAGTAGTATCCGGGGGGAGGCCCCAGATACGCAGTATTCT. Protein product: CASSIRGEAPDTQYS.

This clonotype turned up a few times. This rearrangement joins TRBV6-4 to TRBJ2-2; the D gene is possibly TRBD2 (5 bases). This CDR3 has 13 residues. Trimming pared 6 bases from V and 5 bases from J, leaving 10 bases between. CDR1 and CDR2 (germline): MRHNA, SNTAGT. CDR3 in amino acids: CASSEGMTGELFF. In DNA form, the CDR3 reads TGTGCCAGCAGCGAGGGTATGACCGGGGAGCTGTTTTTT.